This TCR beta chain originates from a study of blood T cell repertoires in COVID-19. Looking at the study overall: PBMCs, B-cell-depleted T cells, or T cells provided the cDNA or gDNA that made up the material.

Profiling relied on immunoSEQ multiplex PCR, and the TCRdb table lists in-frame clones only, not all of them. The profile shows over 80,000 clones, around nine tenths of them singletons. The material sequenced was peripheral blood. The source is a man over 45 with acute or convalescent COVID-19.

CDR3 coding DNA: TGTGCCAGCAGCTTAGCCGGACTAGCGGGAGGTTTAACCTACAATGAGCAGTTCTTC. Protein: CASSLAGLAGGLTYNEQFF. The chain links TRBV7-2 to TRBJ2-1, with TRBD2 identical over 14 bases. In germline, CDR1 is SGHTA, CDR2 FQGNSA. The CDR3 extends over 19 amino acids. After removal of 0 bases from V and 2 bases from J, the junction contained 6 bases not matched to a gene. Filled out from reference TRBV7-2 and TRBJ2-1, the complete variable domain reads GAGVSQSPSNKVTEKGKDVELRCDPISGHTALYWYRQSLGQGLEFLIYFQGNSAPDKSGLPSDRFSAERTGGSVSTLTIQRTQQEDSAVYLCASSLAGLAGGLTYNEQFFGPGTRLTVL.